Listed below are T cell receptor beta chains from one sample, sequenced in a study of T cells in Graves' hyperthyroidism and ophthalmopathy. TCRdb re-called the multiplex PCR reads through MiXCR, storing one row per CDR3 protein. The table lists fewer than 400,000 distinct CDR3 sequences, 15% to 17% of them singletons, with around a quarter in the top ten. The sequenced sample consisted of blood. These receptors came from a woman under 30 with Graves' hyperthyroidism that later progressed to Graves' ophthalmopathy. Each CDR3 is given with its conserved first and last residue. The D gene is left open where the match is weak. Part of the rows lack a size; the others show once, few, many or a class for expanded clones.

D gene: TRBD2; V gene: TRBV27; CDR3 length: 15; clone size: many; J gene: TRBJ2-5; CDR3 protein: CASGTSGKTEETQYF; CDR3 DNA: TGTGCCAGCGGGACTAGCGGAAAAACGGAGGAGACCCAGTACTTC
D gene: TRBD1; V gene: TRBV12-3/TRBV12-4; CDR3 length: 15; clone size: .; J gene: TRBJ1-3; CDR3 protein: CASREPTGAGNTIYF; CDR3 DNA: TGTGCCAGCAGAGAACCGACAGGGGCTGGAAACACCATATATTTT
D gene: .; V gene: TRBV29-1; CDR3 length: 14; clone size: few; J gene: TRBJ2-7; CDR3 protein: CSVASPGIPYEQYF; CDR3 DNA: TGCAGCGTTGCATCACCCGGGATTCCTTACGAGCAGTACTTC
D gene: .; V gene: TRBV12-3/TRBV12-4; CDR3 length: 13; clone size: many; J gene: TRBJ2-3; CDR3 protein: CASNRGTTDTQYF; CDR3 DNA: TGTGCCAGCAACCGTGGTACCACAGATACGCAGTATTTT
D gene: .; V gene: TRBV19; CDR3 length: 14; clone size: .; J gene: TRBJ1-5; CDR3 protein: CASSISSSNQPQHF; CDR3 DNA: TGTGCCAGTAGTATCTCCAGTAGCAATCAGCCCCAGCATTTT
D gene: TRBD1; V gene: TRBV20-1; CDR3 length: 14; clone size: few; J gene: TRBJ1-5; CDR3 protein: CSAVTGGSNQPQHF; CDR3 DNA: TGCAGTGCTGTGACAGGGGGTAGCAATCAGCCCCAGCATTTT
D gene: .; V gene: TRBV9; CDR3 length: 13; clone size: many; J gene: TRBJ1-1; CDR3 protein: CASRSTGNTEAFF; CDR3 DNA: TGTGCCAGCAGGAGTACAGGGAACACTGAAGCTTTCTTT
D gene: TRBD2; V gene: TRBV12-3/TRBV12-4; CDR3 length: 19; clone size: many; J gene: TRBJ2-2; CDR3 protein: CASSGKTSGSRGVAGELFF; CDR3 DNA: TGTGCCAGCAGTGGCAAGACTAGCGGGAGTCGGGGGGTGGCCGGGGAGCTGTTTTTT
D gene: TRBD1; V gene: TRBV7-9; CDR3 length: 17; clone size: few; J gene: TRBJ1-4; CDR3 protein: CASSLVDRVGENEKLFF; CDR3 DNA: TGTGCCAGCAGCTTAGTGGACAGGGTCGGCGAAAATGAAAAACTGTTTTTT
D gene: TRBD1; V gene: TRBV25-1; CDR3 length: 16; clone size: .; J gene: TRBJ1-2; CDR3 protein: CASSWGETGVLHGYTF; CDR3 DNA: TGTGCCAGCAGTTGGGGGGAGACAGGGGTGCTACACGGCTACACCTTC
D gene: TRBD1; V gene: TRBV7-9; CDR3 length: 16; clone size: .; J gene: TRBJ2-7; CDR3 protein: CASSQSQGVGATEQYF; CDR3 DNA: TGTGCCAGCAGCCAGTCACAGGGGGTAGGAGCGACCGAGCAGTACTTC
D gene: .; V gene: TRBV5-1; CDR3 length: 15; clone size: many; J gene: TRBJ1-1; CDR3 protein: CASSLAEGRATEAFF; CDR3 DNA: TGCGCCAGCAGCTTGGCCGAGGGGAGGGCCACTGAAGCTTTCTTT
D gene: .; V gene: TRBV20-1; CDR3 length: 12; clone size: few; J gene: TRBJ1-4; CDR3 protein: CSAPGGGEKLFF; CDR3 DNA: TGCAGTGCCCCGGGGGGGGGCGAAAAACTGTTTTTT
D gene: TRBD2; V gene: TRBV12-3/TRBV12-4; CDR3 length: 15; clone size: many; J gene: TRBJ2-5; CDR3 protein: CASSSLGGNQETQYF; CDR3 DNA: TGTGCCAGCAGTTCGTTGGGGGGGAACCAAGAGACCCAGTACTTC
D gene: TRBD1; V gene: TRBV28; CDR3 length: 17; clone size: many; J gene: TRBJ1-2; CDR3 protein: CASSPPWAQGGGYGYTF; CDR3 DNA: TGTGCCAGCAGTCCTCCCTGGGCGCAGGGGGGTGGCTATGGCTACACCTTC
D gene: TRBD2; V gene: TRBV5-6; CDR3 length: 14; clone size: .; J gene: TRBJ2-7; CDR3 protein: CASSSASGSYEQYF; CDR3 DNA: TGTGCCAGCAGCTCCGCTAGCGGGAGCTACGAGCAGTACTTC
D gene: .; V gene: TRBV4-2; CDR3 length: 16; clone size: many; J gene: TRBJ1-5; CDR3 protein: CASSQVGRNSNQPQHF; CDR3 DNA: TGTGCCAGCAGCCAAGTGGGCAGGAATAGCAATCAGCCCCAGCATTTT
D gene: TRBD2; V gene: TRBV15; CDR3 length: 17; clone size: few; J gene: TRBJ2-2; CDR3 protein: CATSRDTSGGNTGELFF; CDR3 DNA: TGTGCCACCAGCAGAGATACTAGCGGGGGGAACACCGGGGAGCTGTTTTTT
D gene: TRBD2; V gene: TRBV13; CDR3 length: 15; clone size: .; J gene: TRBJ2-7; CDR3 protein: CASSSIAGGNTEQYF; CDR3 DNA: TGTGCCAGCAGCTCCATAGCGGGAGGAAATACCGAGCAGTACTTC
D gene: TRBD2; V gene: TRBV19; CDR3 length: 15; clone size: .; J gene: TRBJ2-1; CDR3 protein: CASSIGARTRNEQFF; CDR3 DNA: TGTGCCAGTAGTATTGGTGCACGGACTAGGAATGAGCAGTTCTTC
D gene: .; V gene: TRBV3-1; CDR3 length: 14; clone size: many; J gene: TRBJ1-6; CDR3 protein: CASSQARGNSPLHF; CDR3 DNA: TGTGCCAGCAGCCAAGCTAGGGGCAATTCACCCCTCCACTTT
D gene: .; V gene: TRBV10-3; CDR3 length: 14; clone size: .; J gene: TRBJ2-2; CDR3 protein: CAIRWTESTGELFF; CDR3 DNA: TGTGCCATCAGATGGACAGAAAGCACCGGGGAGCTGTTTTTT
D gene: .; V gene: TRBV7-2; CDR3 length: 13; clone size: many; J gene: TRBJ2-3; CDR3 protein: CASSLMETDTQYF; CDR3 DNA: TGTGCCAGCAGCTTAATGGAGACAGATACGCAGTATTTT
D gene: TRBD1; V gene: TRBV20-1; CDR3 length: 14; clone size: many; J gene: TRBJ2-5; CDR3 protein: CSASRGTGLETQYF; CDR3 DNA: TGCAGTGCTAGCCGCGGGACAGGGCTAGAGACCCAGTACTTC
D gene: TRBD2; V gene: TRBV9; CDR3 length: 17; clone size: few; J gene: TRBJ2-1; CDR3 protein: CASSEGRLWEGYNEQFF; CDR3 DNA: TGTGCCAGCAGCGAGGGGAGGTTGTGGGAGGGGTACAATGAGCAGTTCTTC
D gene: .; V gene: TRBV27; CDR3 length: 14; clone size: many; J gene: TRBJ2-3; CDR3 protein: CASSPGLYTDTQYF; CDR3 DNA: TGTGCCAGCAGTCCCGGACTATACACAGATACGCAGTATTTT
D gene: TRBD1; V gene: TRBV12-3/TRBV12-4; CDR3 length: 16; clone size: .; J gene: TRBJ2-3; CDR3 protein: CASRGRDRGSTDTQYF; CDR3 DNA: TGTGCCAGCAGGGGCCGGGACAGGGGAAGCACAGATACGCAGTATTTT